The next 18 T cell receptor beta chains were all read from a single sample in a study of OX40 agonist ivuxolimab in advanced cancers. Profiled with immunoSEQ multiplex PCR; TCRdb holds only in-frame clones, not every one. The sample has around 94,000 clones; more than 85% are singletons. The sequencing here drew on CD4+ or CD8+ T cells sorted from blood, taken in a trial of the OX40 agonist ivuxolimab. These receptors all come from an adult with an advanced solid tumor such as melanoma, head and neck, liver or kidney cancer.

This clone occurred once. This chain uses TRBV4-3 with TRBJ2-7; D perhaps matches TRBD2 (6 bases). Trimming stripped 0 bases from V and 5 bases from J, with 11 bases between. The CDR3 runs to 14 residues. Germline assignment: CDR1 LGHNA and CDR2 YSLEER. The chain's CDR3 is CASSQDFRGNEQYF. The CDR3, as DNA: TGCGCCAGCAGCCAAGATTTTCGGGGGAACGAGCAGTACTTC.

The chain has TRBV19 and TRBJ2-1; D unclear. Trimming removed 3 bases from V and 5 bases from J, with 14 bases in between. The CDR3 is 15 residues long. Germline V gene lookup returns CDR1 LNHDA and CDR2 SQIVND (reference sequence). In DNA form, the CDR3 reads TGTGCCAGTAGTATGTTCCCTACAGAAAACAATGAGCAGTTCTTC. It is translated as CASSMFPTENNEQFF. The full variable domain, completed using reference TRBV19 and TRBJ2-1, is DGGITQSPKYLFRKEGQNVTLSCEQNLNHDAMYWYRQDPGQGLRLIYYSQIVNDFQKGDIAEGYSVSREKKESFPLTVTSAQKNPTAFYLCASSMFPTENNEQFFGPGTRLTVL.

This chain joins TRBV2 and TRBJ2-1; D unresolved. Germline V gene sequence: CDR1 SNHLY, CDR2 FYNNEI. CDR3 length: 13 amino acids. The V and J ends lost 0 bases and 5 bases respectively, with 5 bases between them. The CDR3 region has the DNA TGTGCCAGCAGTGAAGCGCAGAACAATGAGCAGTTCTTC. Amino acid sequence: CASSEAQNNEQFF.

J is TRBJ2-1 and V is TRBV20-1; TRBD1 or TRBD2 may be the D gene (5 bases each). The length of the CDR3 is 11 residues. The germline CDR1 and CDR2 sequences are DFQATT and SNEGSKA (reference sequence). Trimming left V 5 bases short and J 7 bases short, with 9 bases between. In DNA, the CDR3 is TGCAGTGCTTTCGAGGGGAATGAGCAGTTCTTC. Its translation is CSAFEGNEQFF.

This sequence joins TRBV28 and TRBJ2-1, with a weak D call TRBD2 (5 bases). The CDR3 has 15 residues. V shed 2 bases and J shed 0 bases, with 8 bases lying between them. Germline loops: CDR1 MDHEN, CDR2 SYDVKM. CDR3 in DNA: TGTGCCAGCAGTTTACCGAGGGCCTCCTACAATGAGCAGTTCTTC. Its protein is CASSLPRASYNEQFF.

V usage is TRBV19 and J usage is TRBJ2-7; 7 bases agree with TRBD2. The V gene end was trimmed by 6 bases and the J gene end by 7 bases; junction bases not matched to a gene: 15. From germline, CDR1 is LNHDA and CDR2 SQIVND (reference sequence). The CDR3 extends over 15 amino acids. The CDR3 DNA reads TGTGCCAGTAGCCCATATGCGGGGGTAGTGGGAGAGCAGTACTTC. It specifies CASSPYAGVVGEQYF.

The rearrangement joins TRBV27 to TRBJ2-3; 7 positions match TRBD2. V shed 5 bases, J shed 4 bases, and the junction held 6 bases outside the gene matches. CDR3 length: 14 amino acids. Germline values: CDR1 MNHEY, CDR2 SMNVEV (reference sequence). The chain's CDR3 is CASSTWGGADTQYF. In DNA form, the CDR3 reads TGTGCCAGCAGTACTTGGGGGGGGGCAGATACGCAGTATTTT.

The rearrangement uses TRBV18 and TRBJ1-1; 9 nucleotides agree with TRBD1. The germline V gene has CDR1 KGHSH and CDR2 LQKENI. J gave up 0 bases and V 3 bases, and 14 bases lay outside the gene matches. The CDR3 runs to 19 residues. The CDR3 sequence: CASSPFRTGARDMNTEAFF. CDR3 nucleotides: TGTGCCAGCTCACCCTTCCGGACAGGGGCTAGGGACATGAACACTGAAGCTTTCTTT.

The chain links TRBV29-1 to TRBJ2-1, with no clear D. This CDR3 is built from 10 residues. Germline V gives CDR1 SQVTM, CDR2 ANQGSEA. Trimming took 6 bases from V and 5 from J, leaving 5 bases between them. DNA of the CDR3: TGCAGCGTAACCGACAATGAGCAGTTCTTC. Amino acid sequence: CSVTDNEQFF.

This clone has just one count. The V and J genes are TRBV10-2 and TRBJ1-2; D not resolved. Deletions cut 2 bases from V and 3 bases from J, with 10 bases between. There are 14 residues in the CDR3. The germline V gene has CDR1 WSHSY and CDR2 SAAADI. Here the CDR3 DNA reads TGCGCCAGCAGTGAGAGCCCGGGCCACTATGGCTACACCTTC. Its translation: CASSESPGHYGYTF.

This chain connects TRBV19 to TRBJ1-5; no clear D. The germline CDR1 and CDR2 sequences are LNHDA and SQIVND (reference sequence). Deletions cut 0 bases from V and 3 bases from J, with 9 bases between. The CDR3 has 15 residues. CDR3 sequence: CASSIDLGANQPQHF. The CDR3 DNA reads as TGTGCCAGTAGTATAGACTTGGGCGCCAATCAGCCCCAGCATTTT.

The chain uses TRBV27 and TRBJ2-2, with 8 bases fitting TRBD2. The length of the CDR3 is 14 residues. The V gene's germline CDR1 is MNHEY and CDR2 SMNVEV (reference sequence). V lost 6 bases and J lost 4; bases outside the gene matches: 4. The DNA for the CDR3 is TGTGCCAGCAGAGCGGGAGTTGGCACCGGGGAGCTGTTTTTT. This sequence encodes CASRAGVGTGELFF.

This sequence joins TRBV27 and TRBJ2-1; D is undetermined. V lost 5 bases to trimming and J lost 3 bases, with 11 bases between them. CDR1 is MNHEY and CDR2 is SMNVEV in the germline V gene (reference sequence). CDR3 length: 14 amino acids. CDR3 loop: CASSPPAGYNEQFF. The CDR3 coding sequence is TGTGCCAGCAGTCCGCCCGCAGGCTACAATGAGCAGTTCTTC.

The gene calls are TRBV11-2 and TRBJ2-7, with D tentatively TRBD1 or TRBD2 (7 bases each). V shed 5 bases and J shed 10 bases, with 21 bases lying between them. Germline CDR1 SGHAT, CDR2 FQNNGV. The CDR3 has 14 amino acids. CDR3 sequence reads: CASSREAGQEIQYF. The DNA of the CDR3 is TGTGCCAGCAGCCGGGAGGCAGGACAGGAGATACAGTACTTC.

The chain uses TRBV5-4 and TRBJ2-7; D might be TRBD2 (6 bases). The CDR3 sequence is 16 residues long. V was cut by 4 bases and J by 1 base, with 18 bases left in between. The germline CDR1 and CDR2 sequences are SGHNT and YYREEE (reference sequence). CDR3 protein: CASSLEGGAGSYEQYF. DNA for the CDR3: TGTGCCAGCAGCCTCGAGGGTGGGGCGGGGTCCTACGAGCAGTACTTC.

The chain joins TRBV5-6 to TRBJ1-5; D gene ambiguous. V was pared by 2 bases and J by 0 bases, with 9 bases between. The length of the CDR3 is 15 residues. Germline V lookup: CDR1 SGHDT, CDR2 YYEEEE. The CDR3 DNA sequence: TGTGCCAGCAGCTTCGGTAGCTATAGCAATCAGCCCCAGCATTTT. Translating it yields CASSFGSYSNQPQHF.

The chain joins TRBV12-5 to TRBJ2-7; no definite D call. The V end was cut by 1 base, the J end by 0 bases, with 4 bases between. The germline V gene has CDR1 LGHNT and CDR2 FRNRAP. The length of the CDR3 is 13 residues. CDR3 bases: TGTGCTAGTGGTTTGGGGATCTCCTACGAGCAGTACTTC. Its translation: CASGLGISYEQYF.

The chain combines TRBV4-1 with TRBJ2-7; 7 nucleotides agree with TRBD1. CDR3 length equals 13 residues. With 4 bases clipped from V and 3 bases from J, the junction kept 3 bases outside the gene matches. Germline V CDR1 and CDR2: MGHRA, YSYEKL. CDR3 amino acids: CASSLRDSYEQYF. CDR3 nucleotides: TGCGCCAGCAGCCTCCGGGACAGCTACGAGCAGTACTTC.